This T cell receptor (beta chain) is drawn from a study of T cells in narcolepsy. Overall study findings and caveats: In some patient and control memory CD4+ samples, autoreactive clones were absent. Comparing one patient's CSF and blood CD4+ clonotypes highlighted HCRT- and TRIB2-specific autoreactive clonotypes. Autoreactive clonotypes reportedly recurred in blood of same and different patients, not controls.

The table came from immunoSEQ multiplex PCR; TCRdb's copy has only in-frame clones and leaves some out. The sample lists around 30,000 clones, around 86% occurring once. On this clone itself: Its cognate antigen is unknown.

Looked up from germline, CDR1 is SGHAT and CDR2 is FQNNGV. The CDR3 covers 11 residues. The sequence was obtained from a human donor with narcolepsy. The chain combines TRBV11-2 with TRBJ2-5; D ambiguous. The DNA matches TRBJ2-7 better at its end, which makes the J call doubtful. The sequencing input was CD45RA- memory CD4+ T cells from PBMCs. The CDR3 here is CASSLGVEQYF. For the CDR3, the DNA is TGTGCCAGCAGCTTGGGTGTCGAGCAGTACTTC.